This T cell receptor beta chain was captured in a study of cytomegalovirus exposure and HLA in healthy donors. The study's findings and limits: Near-uniform donor sequencing depth was presumed by presence/absence analyses.

Details on this clone: Antigen specificity is unknown.

Amplification used 60 Vbeta primers and 13 Jbeta primers. TCRdb's copy holds only in-frame clones and misses some; the assay was immunoSEQ multiplex PCR. The sample records more than 150,000 clones, 76% being singletons. The CDR3 is 16 amino acids. Unmatched junction bases numbered 5, after V lost 4 bases and J lost 7 bases. CDR1 and CDR2 (germline): SGDLS, YYNGEE. The TCR sequence derives from a man aged 18 to 29 in good health and CMV-seronegative. Sequencing was performed on PBMCs. The chain carries TRBV9 and TRBJ2-2, with 15 bases that match TRBD2. The CDR3 DNA sequence: TGTGCCAGCAGCACAGGACTAGCGGGAGGGTTCGGGGAGCTGTTTTTT. It codes for CASSTGLAGGFGELFF. Complete variable domain (other parts from reference TRBV9 and TRBJ2-2): DSGVTQTPKHLITATGQRVTLRCSPRSGDLSVYWYQQSLDQGLQFLIQYYNGEERAKGNILERFSAQQFPDLHSELNLSSLELGDSALYFCASSTGLAGGFGELFFGEGSRLTVL.